These 14 T cell receptor beta chains were all obtained from the same sample, sequenced in a study of blood T cell repertoires in COVID-19. The method was immunoSEQ multiplex PCR; TCRdb's version includes in-frame clones alone and lacks a portion of them. The sample contains roughly 150,000 clones, 80% to 90% of which appear only once. Sequencing was performed on peripheral blood. Every receptor here comes from a woman aged 60 to 75 with COVID-19, enrolled during active disease.

J is TRBJ1-5 and V is TRBV21-1; the table's D call, TRBD1, has no DNA check behind it. TRBV21-1 is a documented pseudogene. The CDR3 is 17 amino acids. The CDR3 DNA follows: TGTGCCAGCATCCAAGCGCCTCCCGACAGGGCATCCCAGCCCCAGCATTTT. Protein sequence: CASIQAPPDRASQPQHF.

V and J are TRBV7-2 and TRBJ2-5; D gene unclear. The V gene's germline CDR1 is SGHTA and CDR2 FQGNSA. Trimming pared 0 bases from V and 2 bases from J, leaving 4 bases between. The CDR3 has 13 residues. The CDR3 protein is CASSLAHQETQYF. In DNA, the CDR3 is TGTGCCAGCAGCTTAGCCCATCAAGAGACCCAGTACTTC.

The chain has TRBV6-5 and TRBJ1-5, with TRBD1 as a possible D gene (5 bases). The CDR3 extends over 15 amino acids. Germline values: CDR1 MNHEY, CDR2 SVGAGI. Trimming left V 6 bases short and J 9 bases short, with 21 bases between. Here the CDR3 reads CASSPGTPPGGPQHF. The CDR3 DNA sequence: TGTGCCAGCAGCCCCGGGACTCCTCCCGGGGGGCCCCAGCATTTT.

V and J are TRBV7-2 and TRBJ1-1; the match to TRBD1 covers 7 bases. The germline V gene has CDR1 SGHTA and CDR2 FQGNSA. The CDR3 has 13 residues. With 5 bases clipped from V and 3 bases from J, the junction kept 3 bases outside the gene matches. This CDR3 reads CASSRDRDTEAFF. CDR3 DNA sequence: TGTGCCAGCAGCCGGGACAGAGACACTGAAGCTTTCTTT. The full variable domain, rest sourced from reference TRBV7-2 and TRBJ1-1, is GAGVSQSPSNKVTEKGKDVELRCDPISGHTALYWYRQSLGQGLEFLIYFQGNSAPDKSGLPSDRFSAERTGGSVSTLTIQRTQQEDSAVYLCASSRDRDTEAFFGQGTRLTVV.

V is TRBV27 and J is TRBJ1-2, with 7 bases lining up with TRBD1. The germline V gene encodes CDR1 MNHEY and CDR2 SMNVEV (reference sequence). The junction had 3 bases not matched to a gene; V was cut back by 3 bases and J by 8 bases. This CDR3 contains 12 residues. This chain's CDR3 is CASSLTGRGYTF. CDR3 sequence (DNA): TGTGCCAGCAGTTTGACAGGGAGGGGCTACACCTTC.

The V call is TRBV5-1, the J call TRBJ2-1; 12 bases align to TRBD2. Germline loops: CDR1 SGHRS, CDR2 YFSETQ. V shed 4 bases, J shed 8 bases, and the junction held 7 bases outside the gene matches. This CDR3 region has 15 residues. CDR3 sequence: CASSLITSGGYEQFF. DNA for the CDR3: TGCGCCAGCAGCCTAATCACTAGCGGGGGGTATGAGCAGTTCTTC.

The rearrangement joins TRBV19 to TRBJ2-4; weak D call: TRBD2 (6 bases). CDR3 size: 14 residues. CDR1 is LNHDA and CDR2 is SQIVND in the germline V gene (reference sequence). V lost 5 bases and J 3 bases, leaving 11 bases between the germline ends. The DNA for the CDR3 is TGTGCCAGTAGTGACCAGGGAGGCAAAAACATTCAGTACTTC. It encodes CASSDQGGKNIQYF. The variable domain in full, completed from reference TRBV19 and TRBJ2-4, reads DGGITQSPKYLFRKEGQNVTLSCEQNLNHDAMYWYRQDPGQGLRLIYYSQIVNDFQKGDIAEGYSVSREKKESFPLTVTSAQKNPTAFYLCASSDQGGKNIQYFGAGTRLSVL.

J is TRBJ1-5 and V is TRBV10-3; possibly TRBD1 for D (5 bases). This CDR3 is 14 amino acids long. Trimming left V 3 bases short and J 4 bases short, with 10 bases between. Germline CDR1 and CDR2: ENHRY and SYGVKD. The CDR3 DNA is TGTGCCATCAGTGAACAGGTATCAAATCAGCCCCAGCATTTT. Translation gives CAISEQVSNQPQHF.

The chain links TRBV11-2 to TRBJ2-1; D unclear. The V end lost 4 bases, the J end lost 5 bases, and 9 bases lay between the germline ends. CDR1 and CDR2 (germline): SGHAT, FQNNGV. The CDR3 is 13 amino acids. CDR3 region: CASSSNLNNEQFF. As DNA, the CDR3 is TGTGCCAGCAGCTCCAACTTGAACAATGAGCAGTTCTTC.

The rearrangement links TRBV9 to TRBJ1-1, with D maybe TRBD1 (5 bases). From germline, CDR1 is SGDLS and CDR2 YYNGEE. The germline V and J ends were trimmed by 3 bases and 3 bases, with 9 bases remaining between them. The CDR3 loop spans 13 amino acids. The CDR3 DNA reads as TGTGCCAGCAGCGCTTTACAGGACACTGAAGCTTTCTTT. Its protein is CASSALQDTEAFF.

The chain employs TRBV24-1 and TRBJ2-6; tentatively, D is TRBD2 (6 bases). CDR1 and CDR2 from the germline V gene are KGHDR and SFDVKD. The CDR3 consists of 15 residues. Trimming stripped 3 bases from V and 3 bases from J, with 8 bases between. CDR3: CATSDGTFGANVLTF. Written as DNA, the CDR3 is TGTGCCACCAGTGATGGGACTTTTGGGGCCAACGTCCTGACTTTC.

A few counts support this clone. This chain uses TRBV6-5 with TRBJ1-6; unclear D gene. Germline CDR1 and CDR2: MNHEY and SVGAGI. V was shortened by 0 bases and J by 6 bases, with 3 bases between the two germline ends. The CDR3 is made up of 13 amino acids. CDR3 sequence: CASSYSGNSPLHF. The DNA of the CDR3 is TGTGCCAGCAGTTACTCCGGTAATTCACCCCTCCACTTT.

As regards this clone: Compared with germline, one end of the junction differs, possibly owing to a read error. The chain couples TRBV27 to TRBJ2-1; the match to TRBD2 covers 7 bases. The CDR3 contains 13 residues. Germline V CDR1 and CDR2: MNHEY, SMNVEV (reference sequence). The CDR3 DNA reads TGTGTCAGCAGGAGACTAGCCTCCAATGAGCAGTTCTTC. The encoded protein is CVSRRLASNEQFF.

V gene TRBV10-1 combines with J gene TRBJ1-1; TRBD1 matches at 7 bases. This CDR3 has 13 amino acids. Trimming at V came to 6 bases and at J to 3 bases, leaving 4 bases not matched to a gene. The germline CDR1 and CDR2 sequences are WNHNN and SYGVQD (reference sequence). The CDR3 DNA follows: TGCGCCAGCAGACGTCAGGGGGACACTGAAGCTTTCTTT. It yields the protein CASRRQGDTEAFF.